The 9 T cell receptor beta chains below come from one sample, sequenced in a study of blood T cell repertoires in COVID-19. Repertoires were generated with immunoSEQ multiplex PCR, while TCRdb's copy carries only in-frame clones and drops some. Of 170,000 or so clones listed, about 86% are singletons. The specimen sequenced was peripheral blood. Receptors originate from a man aged 45-65 years with active or convalescent COVID-19.

Here the CDR3 DNA reads TGTGCCAGCAGCTTATTCCCCCGGGAGAAGCGGCCCTACGAGCAGTACTTC. It encodes CASSLFPREKRPYEQYF. V is TRBV11-2 and J is TRBJ2-7; TRBD2 is a possible D gene (6 bases). Per germline, CDR1 SGHAT and CDR2 FQNNGV. The CDR3 contains 17 residues. V was cut by 2 bases and J by 2 bases, with 19 bases left in between.

V and J are TRBV19 and TRBJ1-5, with D uncertain. Trimming cost V 6 bases and J 0 bases, with 12 bases left between them. CDR1 is LNHDA, CDR2 SQIVND, per germline (reference sequence). The CDR3 is 15 amino acids. The chain's CDR3 is CASRIGLYSNQPQHF. The CDR3 nucleotides read TGTGCCAGTAGGATCGGACTATATAGCAATCAGCCCCAGCATTTT.

This chain connects TRBV18 to TRBJ1-2; the D gene is possibly TRBD1 (5 bases). Germline CDR1 reads KGHSH; CDR2 reads LQKENI. V gave up 3 bases and J gave up 6 bases, with 23 bases separating them. The CDR3 is 17 residues long. CDR3 sequence: CASSPLPETGRIHGYTF. The DNA of the CDR3 is TGTGCCAGCTCACCTTTACCCGAAACAGGTCGGATCCATGGCTACACCTTC.

This clone is categorized as medium-sized. J is TRBJ1-1 and V is TRBV7-3; maybe TRBD1 (6 bases). CDR3 length: 14 amino acids. V was shortened by 0 bases and J by 5 bases, with 10 bases between the two germline ends. From germline, CDR1 is SGHTA and CDR2 FQGTGA. This CDR3 reads CASSLTGGGTEAFF. CDR3 nucleotide sequence: TGTGCCAGCAGCTTAACTGGGGGCGGAACTGAAGCTTTCTTT.

The CDR3 nucleotides read TGTGCCAGCAGCATCAGAACGGGACAGGGGTTCTCACCCCTCCACTTT. Protein product: CASSIRTGQGFSPLHF. The chain has TRBV11-2 and TRBJ1-6; 10 nucleotides match TRBD1. Germline values: CDR1 SGHAT, CDR2 FQNNGV. The CDR3 sequence is 16 residues long. Trimming removed 5 bases from V and 10 bases from J; junction bases left unmatched: 11.

The chain combines TRBV7-9 with TRBJ1-6; D might be TRBD1 (6 bases). The germline V gene has CDR1 SEHNR and CDR2 FQNEAQ (reference sequence). The CDR3 runs 13 residues. Deletions cut 8 bases from V and 6 bases from J, with 11 bases between. DNA of the CDR3: TGTGCCAGCCAGGGACACCTTAATTCACCCCTCCACTTT. Translation: CASQGHLNSPLHF.

A single count supports this clone. The V call is TRBV9, the J call TRBJ2-5; possible D gene TRBD2, 5 bases. The V end was cut by 1 base, the J end by 4 bases, with 14 bases between. Germline V lookup: CDR1 SGDLS, CDR2 YYNGEE. This CDR3 contains 15 residues. In DNA form, the CDR3 reads TGTGCCAGCAGCGTAAGTTGGACTGGAGTAGAGACCCAGTACTTC. Translated: CASSVSWTGVETQYF. Together with reference TRBV9 and TRBJ2-5, the CDR3 gives the full variable domain: DSGVTQTPKHLITATGQRVTLRCSPRSGDLSVYWYQQSLDQGLQFLIQYYNGEERAKGNILERFSAQQFPDLHSELNLSSLELGDSALYFCASSVSWTGVETQYFGPGTRLLVL.

J is TRBJ1-3 and V is TRBV14, with 7 positions matching TRBD1. The germline V gene has CDR1 SGHDN and CDR2 FVKESK. The CDR3 is 15 amino acids. With V trimmed by 6 bases and J by 0 bases, 5 bases remained unmatched. For the CDR3, the DNA is TGTGCCAGCAGGAAGGACAGGCACTCTGGAAACACCATATATTTT. This codes for CASRKDRHSGNTIYF. Full variable domain (rest looked up from reference TRBV14 and TRBJ1-3): EAGVTQFPSHSVIEKGQTVTLRCDPISGHDNLYWYRRVMGKEIKFLLHFVKESKQDESGMPNNRFLAERTGGTYSTLKVQPAELEDSGVYFCASRKDRHSGNTIYFGEGSWLTVV.

The chain recombines TRBV6-2 or TRBV6-3 with TRBJ1-2; D gene unclear. CDR1 MNHEY and CDR2 SVGEGT come from the germline V gene. The CDR3 extends over 12 amino acids. Between the trimmed V and J ends, which lost 3 bases and 5 bases, there was a span of 7 bases. CDR3 residues: CASSYGSYGYTF. The CDR3 DNA is TGTGCCAGCAGTTATGGGAGTTATGGCTACACCTTC.